Listed below are T cell receptor beta chains from one sample, sequenced in a study of spatial heterogeneity in lung cancer. MiXCR, run by TCRdb on the 5' RACE reads, gives a single entry per CDR3 protein. The sample shows some 20,000 distinct CDR3 sequences, about 8.9% of them seen only once. Sequencing used PBMCs, obtained at follow-up. All receptors derive from a male donor with early-stage non-small cell lung cancer. The CDR3 runs from the conserved cysteine through the conserved F or W. A D gene is named only where the DNA matches it firmly. The size of a clone is reported for some rows only, either as once, few or many, or as a class for expanded clones.

>TRBJ2-5|-|TRBV29-1|TRBD2
CSVGGGGAETQYF
TGCAGCGTTGGCGGGGGGGGCGCAGAGACCCAGTACTTC
>TRBJ2-1|few|TRBV20-1|TRBD2
CSVKRDRDNEQFF
TGCAGTGTTAAGCGGGATCGGGACAATGAGCAGTTCTTC
>TRBJ2-7|many|TRBV10-3|TRBD1
CAISAGGGYEQYF
TGTGCCATCAGTGCAGGGGGCGGCTACGAGCAGTACTTC
>TRBJ2-1|many|TRBV11-2|-
CASSSIDLTGKSYNEQFF
TGTGCCAGCAGCTCTATTGACCTGACCGGAAAATCCTACAATGAGCAGTTCTTC
>TRBJ2-5|few|TRBV20-1|-
CSARDLGPETQYF
TGCAGTGCTAGAGATTTGGGGCCAGAGACCCAGTACTTC
>TRBJ1-5|many|TRBV28|-
CASRRDIGPFGNQPQHF
TGTGCCAGCCGCCGGGACATAGGACCTTTCGGCAATCAGCCCCAGCATTTT
>TRBJ1-1|many|TRBV6-1|-
CASSEVTDPRPNTEAFF
TGTGCCAGCAGTGAAGTAACAGACCCCCGACCGAACACTGAAGCTTTCTTT
>TRBJ1-4|medium-sized|TRBV6-2/TRBV6-3|-
CASRRERTARNEKLFF
TGTGCCAGCAGACGCGAGAGGACAGCCCGTAATGAAAAACTGTTTTTT
>TRBJ2-1|few|TRBV2|TRBD2
CAGYSSSGRAHDEQFF
TGTGCCGGGTACTCCTCTAGCGGGAGGGCCCATGATGAGCAGTTCTTC
>TRBJ2-1|-|TRBV4-1|-
CASSQGGSHNEQFF
TGCGCCAGCAGCCAAGGAGGCAGCCACAATGAGCAGTTCTTC
>TRBJ1-2|many|TRBV6-2/TRBV6-3|-
CASSRDRDKANYGYTF
TGTGCCAGCAGTAGAGACCGGGACAAAGCTAACTATGGCTACACCTTC
>TRBJ2-7|-|TRBV29-1|-
CSAAGQPTYEQYF
TGCAGCGCCGCGGGACAGCCAACCTACGAGCAGTACTTC
>TRBJ2-7|many|TRBV20-1|-
CSARQGTKLYEQYF
TGCAGTGCTAGACAAGGGACAAAGCTGTACGAGCAGTACTTC
>TRBJ1-4|-|TRBV4-1|TRBD1
CASSQDRDRGFANEKLFF
TGCGCCAGCAGCCAAGACCGGGACAGGGGATTTGCTAATGAAAAACTGTTTTTT
>TRBJ1-1|few|TRBV7-8|-
CASSLILGSTEAFF
TGTGCCAGCAGCTTAATATTGGGGTCCACTGAAGCTTTCTTT
>TRBJ2-2|medium-sized|TRBV6-1|-
CASSDLGLRNTGELFF
TGTGCCAGCAGTGACTTGGGACTGAGAAACACCGGGGAGCTGTTTTTT
>TRBJ2-2|medium-sized|TRBV13|-
CASSPAETGELFF
TGTGCCAGCAGCCCAGCGGAGACCGGGGAGCTGTTTTTT
>TRBJ2-7|many|TRBV5-1|-
CASSLEGSYEQYF
TGCGCCAGCAGCTTGGAAGGCTCCTACGAGCAGTACTTC
>TRBJ2-1|-|TRBV6-1|TRBD1
CASTGDRAYNEQFF
TGTGCCAGCACAGGGGACAGGGCCTACAATGAGCAGTTCTTC